Below, 20 T cell receptor beta chains from the same sample are listed, as sequenced in a study of T cells after posttransplantation cyclophosphamide. Cyclophosphamide on days +3 and +4 followed busulfan-fludarabine conditioning and a marrow graft. Here immunoSEQ multiplex PCR was the method, and the copy in TCRdb shows in-frame clones only, minus some. Of about 36,000 clones listed, 78% are singletons. The sequences come from CD4+ T cells sorted from blood, collected 1903 days after a stem cell transplant with posttransplant cyclophosphamide. These receptors came from a female patient in her forties or fifties who received an allogeneic stem cell transplant from a related donor, was CMV-positive, and had no GVHD. The T cells may come from the graft donor.

This clone was seen more than once but under ten times. The chain joins TRBV11-3 to TRBJ2-5, with 11 positions matching TRBD2. Germline V CDR1 and CDR2: SGHNT, YENEEA. V gave up 1 base and J gave up 2 bases; unmatched junction bases: 9. The CDR3 loop spans 18 amino acids. DNA of the CDR3: TGTGCCAGCAGCTTAGGGGCACTAGCGGGGGCCACACAAGAGACCCAGTACTTC. Translation gives CASSLGALAGATQETQYF.

This rearrangement joins TRBV4-3 to TRBJ2-3, with D possibly matching TRBD2 (6 bases). The germline gives CDR1 LGHNA, CDR2 YSLEER. The CDR3 totals 17 residues. V lost 1 base to trimming and J lost 0 bases, with 14 bases between them. CDR3 DNA sequence: TGCGCCAGCAGCCAAGGAAGTTATCGGGGGAGCACAGATACGCAGTATTTT. The encoded protein is CASSQGSYRGSTDTQYF.

The chain recombines TRBV29-1 with TRBJ2-1; D might be TRBD1 (5 bases). The CDR3 has 13 amino acids. Germline V gene sequence: CDR1 SQVTM, CDR2 ANQGSEA. Trimming removed 1 base from V and 5 bases from J, with 9 bases in between. CDR3 amino acids: CSVEARVNNEQFF. The CDR3, as DNA: TGCAGCGTTGAAGCCAGGGTAAACAATGAGCAGTTCTTC.

This clone was observed once. This sequence joins TRBV7-9 and TRBJ1-1; 7 bases align to TRBD1. The CDR3 is made up of 13 amino acids. Germline V gene sequence: CDR1 SEHNR, CDR2 FQNEAQ (reference sequence). Trimming removed 4 bases from V and 3 bases from J; junction bases left unmatched: 2. CDR3 amino acids: CASSWDRDTEAFF. The CDR3 nucleotides read TGTGCCAGCAGCTGGGACAGAGACACTGAAGCTTTCTTT.

The chain joins TRBV5-6 to TRBJ1-5; no clear D gene. The CDR3 extends over 17 amino acids. Germline assignment: CDR1 SGHDT and CDR2 YYEEEE. V was trimmed by 1 base and J by 0 bases, leaving 14 bases between them. The CDR3, as DNA: TGTGCCAGCAGCTTGTTCGGGTCGGAGTATAGCAATCAGCCCCAGCATTTT. Translating it yields CASSLFGSEYSNQPQHF.

The genes are TRBV5-4 and TRBJ2-2; 8 nucleotides align to TRBD2. Germline values: CDR1 SGHNT, CDR2 YYREEE (reference sequence). J gave up 4 bases and V 0 bases, and 8 bases lay outside the gene matches. The CDR3 contains 17 residues. The CDR3 loop is CASSLDPGRVGTGELFF. The CDR3 DNA reads TGTGCCAGCAGCTTGGATCCCGGGAGGGTAGGCACCGGGGAGCTGTTTTTT.

This chain links TRBV5-5 with TRBJ2-5, with TRBD1 identical over 7 bases. CDR3 length equals 13 residues. Unmatched junction bases numbered 4, after V lost 4 bases and J lost 4 bases. Germline V gene sequence: CDR1 SGHKS, CDR2 YYEKEE (reference sequence). CDR3 in DNA: TGTGCCAGCAGCCCGACAGGGTCAGAGACCCAGTACTTC. This gives the protein CASSPTGSETQYF. Based on the CDR3 plus reference TRBV5-5 and TRBJ2-5, the full variable domain is DAGVTQSPTHLIKTRGQQVTLRCSPISGHKSVSWYQQVLGQGPQFIFQYYEKEERGRGNFPDRFSARQFPNYSSELNVNALLLGDSALYLCASSPTGSETQYFGPGTRLLVL.

This clone was seen only once. The V gene is TRBV18, the J gene TRBJ2-5; D is perhaps TRBD1 (5 bases). Germline CDR1 reads KGHSH; CDR2 reads LQKENI. The V end was cut by 3 bases, the J end by 2 bases, with 7 bases between. The CDR3 is 13 amino acids. CDR3 loop: CASSPGLQETQYF. The CDR3 DNA reads as TGTGCCAGCTCACCGGGGCTTCAAGAGACCCAGTACTTC.

The count of this clone is one. The chain joins TRBV20-1 to TRBJ2-7; unclear D gene. The CDR3 extends over 11 amino acids. Germline V gives CDR1 DFQATT, CDR2 SNEGSKA (reference sequence). Trimming removed 3 bases at V and 4 bases at J, with 7 bases between. The CDR3, as DNA: TGCAGTGCTAGGGAGTCGTACGAGCAGTACTTC. This translates into CSARESYEQYF.

This clone was detected a few times. This chain uses TRBV19 with TRBJ2-3; possible D gene TRBD2, 7 bases. Per germline, CDR1 LNHDA and CDR2 SQIVND (reference sequence). Deletions cut 6 bases from V and 3 bases from J, with 16 bases between. This CDR3 spans 15 amino acids. The CDR3 reads CASSPFGGATDTQYF. The DNA of the CDR3 is TGTGCCAGTAGCCCTTTTGGGGGGGCAACAGATACGCAGTATTTT.

This chain links TRBV11-3 with TRBJ2-1; 8 nucleotides agree with TRBD1. Germline V CDR1 and CDR2: SGHNT, YENEEA. The trim removed 5 bases at V and 9 bases at J, leaving 6 bases unmatched. The CDR3 has 13 amino acids. CDR3 sequence reads: CASSPSQGGEQFF. CDR3 DNA sequence: TGTGCCAGCAGCCCATCACAGGGGGGTGAGCAGTTCTTC.

The chain combines TRBV5-4 with TRBJ1-4; D remains unclear. Germline V gene lookup returns CDR1 SGHNT and CDR2 YYREEE (reference sequence). This CDR3 contains 14 residues. The V gene lost 4 bases and the J gene lost 0 bases, with 7 bases spanning the gap. CDR3 nucleotide sequence: TGTGCCAGCAGCCCGGGAGCAACTAATGAAAAACTGTTTTTT. Translating gives CASSPGATNEKLFF.

The chain couples TRBV5-1 to TRBJ2-1; 7 nucleotides align to TRBD2. The CDR3 length is 20 residues. Germline V gene data show CDR1 as SGHRS and CDR2 as YFSETQ. Trimming cost V 4 bases and J 1 base; bases outside gene matches: 20. The CDR3 bases are TGCGCCAGCAGCCTCCCCAGGGCGGGGGACCCCAAAAGGTCCTACAATGAGCAGTTCTTC. Amino acids: CASSLPRAGDPKRSYNEQFF. Full variable domain (outside the CDR3, taken from reference TRBV5-1 and TRBJ2-1): KAGVTQTPRYLIKTRGQQVTLSCSPISGHRSVSWYQQTPGQGLQFLFEYFSETQRNKGNFPGRFSGRQFSNSRSEMNVSTLELGDSALYLCASSLPRAGDPKRSYNEQFFGPGTRLTVL.

This sequence joins TRBV5-1 and TRBJ2-3; 7 bases map to TRBD2. There are 14 residues in the CDR3. V gave up 2 bases and J gave up 5 bases; unmatched junction bases: 5. Germline V lookup: CDR1 SGHRS, CDR2 YFSETQ. The CDR3 is CASSLAGPGDTQYF. The CDR3 bases are TGCGCCAGCAGCTTAGCGGGACCGGGAGATACGCAGTATTTT.

The V gene is TRBV4-3, the J gene TRBJ1-5, with no clear D. Between the trimmed V and J ends, which lost 0 bases and 7 bases, there was a span of 13 bases. In germline, CDR1 is LGHNA, CDR2 YSLEER. The CDR3 sequence is 15 residues long. CDR3 sequence (DNA): TGCGCCAGCAGCCAAGAGTGGGGAGTATGGCAGCCCCAGCATTTT. Its translation: CASSQEWGVWQPQHF.

The rearrangement uses TRBV2 and TRBJ1-1; unclear D gene. Germline lookup yields CDR1 SNHLY and CDR2 FYNNEI. Trimming took off 9 bases at V and 0 bases at J, with 23 bases between the two ends. This CDR3 has 17 amino acids. The CDR3 loop is CARPSASEINMNTEAFF. The CDR3 DNA reads as TGTGCCAGACCGAGCGCCTCAGAGATCAATATGAACACTGAAGCTTTCTTT.

The chain recombines TRBV5-1 with TRBJ2-5; tentative D call: TRBD1 (5 bases). V dropped 1 base and J dropped 5 bases, with 6 bases sitting between them. The germline V gene has CDR1 SGHRS and CDR2 YFSETQ. The CDR3 spans 12 residues. As DNA, the CDR3 is TGCGCCAGCAGCTTGAGGGGCGAGACCCAGTACTTC. Translating gives CASSLRGETQYF.

This clone was observed a handful of times. This rearrangement joins TRBV29-1 to TRBJ1-4; D remains ambiguous. The CDR3 has 11 residues. CDR1 and CDR2 from the germline V gene are SQVTM and ANQGSEA. The V gene lost 3 bases and the J gene lost 5 bases, with 4 bases spanning the gap. The CDR3 spells CSVDRNEKLFF. CDR3 bases: TGCAGCGTTGACAGGAATGAAAAACTGTTTTTT.

The rearrangement joins TRBV9 to TRBJ1-1; possible D gene TRBD1, 6 bases. Germline V gene lookup returns CDR1 SGDLS and CDR2 YYNGEE. Trimming removed 4 bases from V and 4 bases from J, with 17 bases in between. The CDR3 totals 15 residues. In DNA, the CDR3 is TGTGCCAGCAGCTTGGGAACAGGGTGGCGCACTGAAGCTTTCTTT. Translation gives CASSLGTGWRTEAFF.

The chain employs TRBV11-2 and TRBJ1-1, with TRBD1 matching over 8 bases. J was trimmed by 0 bases and V by 5 bases; bases with no gene match: 5. This CDR3 region has 15 residues. Looked up from germline, CDR1 is SGHAT and CDR2 is FQNNGV. CDR3 sequence: CASSPGGAMNTEAFF. The CDR3, as DNA: TGTGCCAGCAGCCCAGGGGGCGCGATGAACACTGAAGCTTTCTTT.